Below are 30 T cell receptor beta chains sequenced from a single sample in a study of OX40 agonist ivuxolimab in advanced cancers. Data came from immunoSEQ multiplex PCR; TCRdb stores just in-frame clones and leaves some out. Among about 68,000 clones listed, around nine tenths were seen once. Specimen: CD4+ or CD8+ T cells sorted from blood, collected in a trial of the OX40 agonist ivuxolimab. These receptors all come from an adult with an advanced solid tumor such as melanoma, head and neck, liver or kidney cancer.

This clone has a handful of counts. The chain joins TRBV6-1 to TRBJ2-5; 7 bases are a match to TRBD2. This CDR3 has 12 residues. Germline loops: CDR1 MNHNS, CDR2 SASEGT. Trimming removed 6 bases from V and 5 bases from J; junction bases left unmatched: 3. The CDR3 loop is CASRPAGETQYF. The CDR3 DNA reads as TGTGCCAGCAGACCAGCGGGGGAGACCCAGTACTTC.

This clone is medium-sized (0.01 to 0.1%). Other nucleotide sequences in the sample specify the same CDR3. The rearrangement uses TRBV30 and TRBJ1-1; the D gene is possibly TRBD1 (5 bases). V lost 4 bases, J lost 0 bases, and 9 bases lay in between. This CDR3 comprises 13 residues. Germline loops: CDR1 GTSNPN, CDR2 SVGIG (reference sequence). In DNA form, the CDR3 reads TGTGCCTGGAATCGGGGGTTGAACACTGAAGCTTTCTTT. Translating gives CAWNRGLNTEAFF. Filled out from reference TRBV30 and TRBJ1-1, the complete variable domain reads SQTIHQWPATLVQPVGSPLSLECTVEGTSNPNLYWYRQAAGRGLQLLFYSVGIGQISSEVPQNLSASRPQDRQFILSSKKLLLSDSGFYLCAWNRGLNTEAFFGQGTRLTVV.

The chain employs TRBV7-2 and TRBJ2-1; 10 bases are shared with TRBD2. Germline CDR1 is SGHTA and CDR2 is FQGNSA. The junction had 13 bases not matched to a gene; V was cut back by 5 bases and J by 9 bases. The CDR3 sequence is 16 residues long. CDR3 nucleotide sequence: TGTGCCAGCAGCCCACAAGGACAGCGGGGGGGCCTTGAGCAGTTCTTC. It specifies CASSPQGQRGGLEQFF.

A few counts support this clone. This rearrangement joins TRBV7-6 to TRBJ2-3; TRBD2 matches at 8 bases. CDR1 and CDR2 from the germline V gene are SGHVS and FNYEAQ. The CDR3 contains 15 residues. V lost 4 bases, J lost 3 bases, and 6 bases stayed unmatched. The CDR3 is CASSSAGVETDTQYF. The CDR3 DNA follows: TGTGCCAGCAGCTCAGCGGGGGTGGAAACAGATACGCAGTATTTT.

The CDR3 DNA is TGTGCCAGCAGCTTGGAAGGGCCCCATGGCTACACCTTC. This translates into CASSLEGPHGYTF. The genes are TRBV5-4 and TRBJ1-2; no reliable D call. The V gene lost 0 bases and the J gene lost 6 bases, with 9 bases spanning the gap. Germline loops: CDR1 SGHNT, CDR2 YYREEE (reference sequence). The CDR3 length is 13 residues.

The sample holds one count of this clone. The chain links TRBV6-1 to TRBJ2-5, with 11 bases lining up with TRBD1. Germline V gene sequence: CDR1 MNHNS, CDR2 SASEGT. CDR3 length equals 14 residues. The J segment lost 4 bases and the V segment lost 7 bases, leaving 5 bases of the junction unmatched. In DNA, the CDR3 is TGTGCCAGCAAGCCGGGACAGGGGGGAGAGACCCAGTACTTC. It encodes CASKPGQGGETQYF.

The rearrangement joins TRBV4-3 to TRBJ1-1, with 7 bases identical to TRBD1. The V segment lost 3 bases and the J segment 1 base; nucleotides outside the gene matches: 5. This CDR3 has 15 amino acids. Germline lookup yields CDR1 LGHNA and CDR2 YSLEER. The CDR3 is CASSQGQKSNTEAFF. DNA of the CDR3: TGCGCCAGCAGCCAGGGACAGAAATCGAACACTGAAGCTTTCTTT.

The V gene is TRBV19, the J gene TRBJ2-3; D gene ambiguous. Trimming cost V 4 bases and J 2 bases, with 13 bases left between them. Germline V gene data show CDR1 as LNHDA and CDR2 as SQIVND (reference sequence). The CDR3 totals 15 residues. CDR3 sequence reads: CASSNRPGHTDTQYF. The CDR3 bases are TGTGCCAGTAGTAACCGACCAGGTCACACAGATACGCAGTATTTT. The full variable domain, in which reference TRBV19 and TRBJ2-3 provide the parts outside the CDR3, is DGGITQSPKYLFRKEGQNVTLSCEQNLNHDAMYWYRQDPGQGLRLIYYSQIVNDFQKGDIAEGYSVSREKKESFPLTVTSAQKNPTAFYLCASSNRPGHTDTQYFGPGTRLTVL.

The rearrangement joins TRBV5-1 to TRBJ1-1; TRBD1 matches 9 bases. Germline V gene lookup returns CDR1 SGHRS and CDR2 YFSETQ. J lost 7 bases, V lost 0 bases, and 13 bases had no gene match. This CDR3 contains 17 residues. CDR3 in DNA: TGCGCCAGCAGCTTGGGGACAGGGGACCTAACGAGGGGTGAAGCTTTCTTT. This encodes CASSLGTGDLTRGEAFF.

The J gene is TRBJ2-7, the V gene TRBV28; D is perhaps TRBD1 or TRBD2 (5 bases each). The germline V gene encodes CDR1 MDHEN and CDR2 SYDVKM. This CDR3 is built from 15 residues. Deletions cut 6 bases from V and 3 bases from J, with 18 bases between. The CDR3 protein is CASSPEGILSYEQYF. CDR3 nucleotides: TGTGCCAGCAGCCCTGAGGGGATATTAAGCTACGAGCAGTACTTC. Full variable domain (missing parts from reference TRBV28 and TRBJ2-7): DVKVTQSSRYLVKRTGEKVFLECVQDMDHENMFWYRQDPGLGLRLIYFSYDVKMKEKGDIPEGYSVSREKKERFSLILESASTNQTSMYLCASSPEGILSYEQYFGPGTRLTVT.

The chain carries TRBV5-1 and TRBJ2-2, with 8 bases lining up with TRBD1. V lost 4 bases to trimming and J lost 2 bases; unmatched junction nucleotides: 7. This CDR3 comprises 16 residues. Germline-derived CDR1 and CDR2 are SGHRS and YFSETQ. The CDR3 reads CASSLRQGSNTGELFF. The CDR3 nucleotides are TGCGCCAGCAGCCTCAGACAGGGGAGCAACACCGGGGAGCTGTTTTTT.

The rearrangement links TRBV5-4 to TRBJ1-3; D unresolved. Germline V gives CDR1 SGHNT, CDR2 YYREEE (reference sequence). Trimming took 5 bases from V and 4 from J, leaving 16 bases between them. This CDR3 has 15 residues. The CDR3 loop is CASSADTVAGNTIYF. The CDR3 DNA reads TGTGCCAGCAGTGCTGACACCGTTGCCGGAAACACCATATATTTT.

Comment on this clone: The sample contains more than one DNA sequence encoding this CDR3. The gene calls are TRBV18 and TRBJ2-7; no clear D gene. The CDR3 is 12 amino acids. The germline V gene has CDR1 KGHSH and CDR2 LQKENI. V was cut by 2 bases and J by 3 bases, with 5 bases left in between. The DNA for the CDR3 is TGTGCCAGCTCACCAACGGGCTACGAGCAGTACTTC. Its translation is CASSPTGYEQYF.

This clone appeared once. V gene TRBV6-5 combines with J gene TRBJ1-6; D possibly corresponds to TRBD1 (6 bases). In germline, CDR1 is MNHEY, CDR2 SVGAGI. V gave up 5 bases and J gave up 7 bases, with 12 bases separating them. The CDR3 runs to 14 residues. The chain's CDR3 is CASSRTALNSPLHF. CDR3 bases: TGTGCCAGCAGTCGGACAGCCTTAAATTCACCCCTCCACTTT.

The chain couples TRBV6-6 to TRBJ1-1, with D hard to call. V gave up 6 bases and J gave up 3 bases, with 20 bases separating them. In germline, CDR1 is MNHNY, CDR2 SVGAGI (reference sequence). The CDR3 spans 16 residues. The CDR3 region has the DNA TGTGCCAGCAGCACGCCCCTCTCCTTTTCGGACACTGAAGCTTTCTTT. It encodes CASSTPLSFSDTEAFF.

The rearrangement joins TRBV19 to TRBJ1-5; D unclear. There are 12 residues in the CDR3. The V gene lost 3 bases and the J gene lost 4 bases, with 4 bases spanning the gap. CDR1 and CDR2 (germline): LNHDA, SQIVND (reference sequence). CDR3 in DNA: TGTGCCAGTAGTATGAGGAATCAGCCCCAGCATTTT. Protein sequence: CASSMRNQPQHF.

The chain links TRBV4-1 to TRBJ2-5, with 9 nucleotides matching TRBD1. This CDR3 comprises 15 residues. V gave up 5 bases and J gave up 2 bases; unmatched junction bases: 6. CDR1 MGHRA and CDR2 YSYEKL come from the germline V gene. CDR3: CASSIQTGGQETQYF. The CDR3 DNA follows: TGCGCCAGCAGCATTCAGACAGGGGGACAAGAGACCCAGTACTTC.

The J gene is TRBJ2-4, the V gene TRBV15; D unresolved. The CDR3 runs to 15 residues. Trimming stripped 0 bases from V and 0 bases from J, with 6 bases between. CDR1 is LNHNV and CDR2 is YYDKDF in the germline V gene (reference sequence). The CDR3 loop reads CATSRDPIAKNIQYF. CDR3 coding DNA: TGTGCCACCAGCAGAGATCCGATAGCCAAAAACATTCAGTACTTC.

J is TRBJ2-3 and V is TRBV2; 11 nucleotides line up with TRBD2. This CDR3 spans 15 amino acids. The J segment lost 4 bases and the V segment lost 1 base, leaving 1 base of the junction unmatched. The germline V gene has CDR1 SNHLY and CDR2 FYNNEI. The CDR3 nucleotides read TGTGCCAGCAGTGAAGGTAGCGGGGGGGCAGATACGCAGTATTTT. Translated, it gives CASSEGSGGADTQYF.

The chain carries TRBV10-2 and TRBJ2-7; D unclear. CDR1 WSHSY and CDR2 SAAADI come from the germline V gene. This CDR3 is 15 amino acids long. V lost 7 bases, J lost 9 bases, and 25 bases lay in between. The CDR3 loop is CASTTDESYTSRQYF. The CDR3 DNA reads TGCGCCAGCACCACCGATGAAAGTTACACTTCCAGGCAGTACTTC.

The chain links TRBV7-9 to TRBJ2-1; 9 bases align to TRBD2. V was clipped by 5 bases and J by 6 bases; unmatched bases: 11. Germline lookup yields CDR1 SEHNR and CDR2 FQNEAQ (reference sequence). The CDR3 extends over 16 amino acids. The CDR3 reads CASSPPSAGGPNEQFF. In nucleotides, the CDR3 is TGTGCCAGCAGCCCCCCTAGCGCGGGGGGGCCCAATGAGCAGTTCTTC.

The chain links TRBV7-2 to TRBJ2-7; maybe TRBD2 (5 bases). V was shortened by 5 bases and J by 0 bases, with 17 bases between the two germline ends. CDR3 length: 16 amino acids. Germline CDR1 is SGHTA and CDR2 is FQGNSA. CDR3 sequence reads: CASSRRSGPSSYEQYF. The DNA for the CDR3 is TGTGCCAGCAGCCGGAGGTCCGGGCCCAGCTCCTACGAGCAGTACTTC.

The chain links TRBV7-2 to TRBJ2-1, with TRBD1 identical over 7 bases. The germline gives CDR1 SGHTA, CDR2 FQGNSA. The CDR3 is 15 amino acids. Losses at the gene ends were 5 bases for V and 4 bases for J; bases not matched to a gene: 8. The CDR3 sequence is CASSLRGNTYNEQFF. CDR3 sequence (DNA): TGTGCCAGCAGCCTCAGGGGGAACACATACAATGAGCAGTTCTTC. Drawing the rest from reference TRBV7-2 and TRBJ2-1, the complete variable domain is GAGVSQSPSNKVTEKGKDVELRCDPISGHTALYWYRQSLGQGLEFLIYFQGNSAPDKSGLPSDRFSAERTGGSVSTLTIQRTQQEDSAVYLCASSLRGNTYNEQFFGPGTRLTVL.

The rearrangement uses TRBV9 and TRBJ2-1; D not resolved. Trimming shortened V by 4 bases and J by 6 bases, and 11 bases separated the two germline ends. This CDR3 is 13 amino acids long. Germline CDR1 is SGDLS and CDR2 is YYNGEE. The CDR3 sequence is CASSSQTVNEQFF. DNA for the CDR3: TGTGCCAGCAGCTCCCAGACGGTCAATGAGCAGTTCTTC.

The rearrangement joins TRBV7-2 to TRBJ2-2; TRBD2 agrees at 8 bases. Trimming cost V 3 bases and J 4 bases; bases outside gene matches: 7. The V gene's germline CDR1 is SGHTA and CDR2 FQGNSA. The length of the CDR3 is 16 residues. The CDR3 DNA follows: TGTGCCAGCAGCTTTTATTCGGGGGGGCGCACCGGGGAGCTGTTTTTT. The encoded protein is CASSFYSGGRTGELFF.

CDR3 coding DNA: TGTGCCAGCAGCTTAGTGGGGACAGGGGGCTCGGGCGAGCAGTACTTC. Translated, it gives CASSLVGTGGSGEQYF. The V and J genes are TRBV7-8 and TRBJ2-7; 12 nucleotides agree with TRBD1. CDR3 length: 16 residues. Germline V gives CDR1 SGHVS, CDR2 FQNEAQ. Trimming cost V 1 base and J 6 bases; bases outside gene matches: 7.

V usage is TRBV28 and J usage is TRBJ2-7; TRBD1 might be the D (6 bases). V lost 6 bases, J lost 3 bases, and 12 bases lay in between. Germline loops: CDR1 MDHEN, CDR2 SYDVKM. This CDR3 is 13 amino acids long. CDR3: CASRRQGHYEQYF. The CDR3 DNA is TGTGCCAGCAGACGGCAGGGGCACTACGAGCAGTACTTC.

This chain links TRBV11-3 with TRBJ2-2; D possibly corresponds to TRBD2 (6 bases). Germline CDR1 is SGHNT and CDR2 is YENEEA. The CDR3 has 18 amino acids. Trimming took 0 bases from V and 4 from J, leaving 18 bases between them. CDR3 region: CASSLEALGRAGTGELFF. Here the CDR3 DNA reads TGTGCCAGCAGCTTAGAGGCACTCGGGAGAGCGGGCACCGGGGAGCTGTTTTTT.

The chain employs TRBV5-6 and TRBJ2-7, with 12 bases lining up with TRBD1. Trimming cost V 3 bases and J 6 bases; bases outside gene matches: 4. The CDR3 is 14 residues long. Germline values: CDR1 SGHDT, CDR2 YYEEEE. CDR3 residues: CASSWDRGLFEQYF. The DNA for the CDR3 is TGTGCCAGCAGCTGGGACAGGGGGCTCTTCGAGCAGTACTTC.

The chain's CDR3 is CASSAHQTQYF. CDR3 DNA: TGTGCCAGTAGTGCCCACCAGACCCAGTACTTC. The rearrangement joins TRBV19 to TRBJ2-5; D remains ambiguous. Germline CDR1 is LNHDA and CDR2 is SQIVND (reference sequence). This CDR3 is 11 amino acids long. V gave up 5 bases and J gave up 6 bases, with 7 bases separating them.